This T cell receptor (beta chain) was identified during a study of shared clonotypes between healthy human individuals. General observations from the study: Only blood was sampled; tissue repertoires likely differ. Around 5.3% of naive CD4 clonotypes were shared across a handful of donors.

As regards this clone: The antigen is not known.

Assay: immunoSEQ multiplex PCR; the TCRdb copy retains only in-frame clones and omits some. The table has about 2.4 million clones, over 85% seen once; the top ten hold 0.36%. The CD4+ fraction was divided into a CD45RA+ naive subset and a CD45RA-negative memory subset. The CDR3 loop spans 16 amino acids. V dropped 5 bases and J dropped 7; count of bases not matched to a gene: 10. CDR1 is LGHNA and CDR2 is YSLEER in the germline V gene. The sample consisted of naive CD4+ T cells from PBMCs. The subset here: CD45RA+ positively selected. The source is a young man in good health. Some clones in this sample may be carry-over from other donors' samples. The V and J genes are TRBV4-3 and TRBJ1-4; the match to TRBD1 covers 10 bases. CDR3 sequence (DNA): TGCGCCAGCAGCACCCGTCGACAGGGGGCGGGTGAAAAACTGTTTTTT. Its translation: CASSTRRQGAGEKLFF.